The source of this T cell receptor (beta chain) is a study of blood T cells in healthy people across ages. At the level of the study: Capture via template switching afforded approximately one barcoded beta molecule per two T cells. Study-level results: Investigators treated diversity estimates from one million T cells as underestimates.

To note about this clonotype: The target antigen is unknown.

The study isolated at least 7 million PBMCs from each sample. There were at least 5.5 micrograms of total RNA extracted from every sample. V gave up 4 bases and J gave up 4 bases, with 19 bases separating them. The CDR3 covers 16 residues. Germline CDR1 is ENHRY and CDR2 is SYGVKD. It was with a sample-barcoded 5' primer and a J-beta primer mix that a second PCR of about 6 to 12 cycles was run. Via MiXCR, TCRdb re-called the 5' RACE reads, giving one row per CDR3 protein. Seen here are 600,000 to 1,000,000 distinct CDR3 sequences, 58% observed once, and the top ten hold about 20%. This chain uses TRBV10-3 with TRBJ1-1; weak D call: TRBD1 (5 bases). The clonotype originates from a man aged 25 to 45 in good health. The specimen sequenced was blood. CDR3 DNA: TGTGCCATCAGTGGGAGGGGCGTCAGGAACAGCACTGAAGCTTTCTTT. Residues: CAISGRGVRNSTEAFF.